These T cell receptor beta chains were read from a single sample in a study of T cells after posttransplantation cyclophosphamide. TCRdb keeps only in-frame clones here, not all; method: immunoSEQ multiplex PCR. The sample is made up of about 14,000 clones, none counted only once. Sequences were derived from PBMCs, sampled 950 to 1,200 days after allogeneic stem cell transplant with posttransplant cyclophosphamide. These receptors came from a female patient between 35 and 55 years old who received an allogeneic stem cell transplant from a related donor, was CMV-positive, and had no GVHD. Certain T cells may be donor cells from the graft. Each CDR3 is given with its conserved first and last residue. A D gene is named only where the DNA matches it firmly. The size entry is marked missing in some rows and otherwise reads once, few, many or a size class.

d_call j_call clone_size cdr3_length v_call cdr3_nt cdr3_aa
TRBD1 TRBJ1-2 many 15 TRBV5-1 TGCGCCAGCAGCTACGACAGGGGAAGCATCTATGGCTACACCTTC CASSYDRGSIYGYTF
NA TRBJ1-3 many 15 TRBV6-1 TGTGCCAGCAGTGAAGCAGGAGGGCATGGAAACACCATATATTTT CASSEAGGHGNTIYF
NA TRBJ2-3 many 14 TRBV4-1 TGCGCCAGCAGCCAAGATTCGGGGGCAGATACGCAGTATTTT CASSQDSGADTQYF
NA TRBJ1-1 many 15 TRBV7-9 TGTGCCAGCAGCTTAGGTGGGGGCCCGGGGACTGAAGCTTTCTTT CASSLGGGPGTEAFF
NA TRBJ2-1 many 14 TRBV19 TGTGCCAGTAGTATAAGGGGCGTGGTAAATGAGCAGTTCTTC CASSIRGVVNEQFF
NA TRBJ2-7 many 13 TRBV11-3 TGTGCCAGCAGCTTAGGACAAGAGGGCGAGCAGTACTTC CASSLGQEGEQYF
NA TRBJ1-6 NA 15 TRBV2 TGTGCCAGCAGTGCCACAGGGCTATTAGATTCACCCCTCCACTTT CASSATGLLDSPLHF
NA TRBJ1-3 many 15 TRBV4-1 TGCGCCAGCAGCCAATCTACAGGACAAGGAAACACCATATATTTT CASSQSTGQGNTIYF
NA TRBJ1-5 many 14 TRBV19 TGTGCCAGTAGCAGGGATTGGAGCAATCAGCCCCAGCATTTT CASSRDWSNQPQHF
TRBD1 TRBJ1-2 many 13 TRBV28 TGTGCCAGCACCATGGGACAGACCTATGGCTACACCTTC CASTMGQTYGYTF
NA TRBJ1-5 many 14 TRBV7-2 TGTGCCAGCAGCAGGACAGTGATAGATCAGCCCCAGCATTTT CASSRTVIDQPQHF
NA TRBJ2-1 many 15 TRBV5-1 TGCGCCAGCAGCGCCTCCGGGACAACCTACAATGAGCAGTTCTTC CASSASGTTYNEQFF
TRBD1 TRBJ1-4 NA 15 TRBV4-1 TGCGCCAGCAGCCAAGATGGGCAGGGGGGTGAAAAACTGTTTTTT CASSQDGQGGEKLFF
NA TRBJ2-4 many 14 TRBV7-9 TGTGCCAGCAGCCCCCGGGACGGGAGAGGAATTCAGTACTTC CASSPRDGRGIQYF
TRBD1 TRBJ1-1 many 14 TRBV6-5 TGTGCCAGCAGGAAGACAGGGTTCAACACTGAAGCTTTCTTT CASRKTGFNTEAFF
TRBD1 TRBJ1-5 many 14 TRBV5-8 TGTGCCAGCAGTTCCAGGGGGCACGGTCAGCCCCAGCATTTT CASSSRGHGQPQHF
NA TRBJ2-7 few 15 TRBV9 TGTGCCAGTTGCATCAGACAGAGGACGGCCTACGAGCAGTACTTC CASCIRQRTAYEQYF
NA TRBJ2-7 many 14 TRBV5-1 TGCGCCAGCAGCTTGGGAGGGAGCTCCTACGAGCAGTACTTC CASSLGGSSYEQYF
NA TRBJ2-6 medium-sized 17 TRBV18 TGTGCCAGCTCCCCGTTTCCAGGGGTGGCTGGGGCCAACGTCCTGACTTTC CASSPFPGVAGANVLTF
NA TRBJ1-1 few 13 TRBV25-1 TGTGCCAGCAGTGTAGCAACGAAGACTGAAGCTTTCTTT CASSVATKTEAFF
TRBD2 TRBJ2-1 many 15 TRBV27 TGTGCCAGCAGTTCCTTACTAGCGGTCTACAATGAGCAGTTCTTC CASSSLLAVYNEQFF
NA TRBJ2-7 many 14 TRBV14 TGTGCCAGCAGCCAAGCCGACGGGTCCTACGAGCAGTACTTC CASSQADGSYEQYF
NA TRBJ1-5 NA 13 TRBV7-3 TGTGCCAGCAGCTTAGGGCGTGCTCAGCCCCAGCATTTT CASSLGRAQPQHF
NA TRBJ1-6 NA 14 TRBV19 TGTGCCACCTCGGACATCCGCGTCTATTCACCCCTCCACTTT CATSDIRVYSPLHF
TRBD1 TRBJ1-2 NA 15 TRBV27 TGTGCCAGCAGGACACAGGGGGCAGGGAACTATGGCTACACCTTC CASRTQGAGNYGYTF
TRBD1 TRBJ1-2 many 16 TRBV10-3 TGTGCCATCAGTGAGTCGGACAGGGGCTTGCGGGATGGCTACACCTTC CAISESDRGLRDGYTF
TRBD1 TRBJ1-5 many 14 TRBV2 TGTGCCAGCAGTTACAGGGGTAGCAATCAGCCCCAGCATTTT CASSYRGSNQPQHF
TRBD1 TRBJ1-5 many 15 TRBV19 TGTGCCAGTAGTCGAGGGACAGGGAGAAATCAGCCCCAGCATTTT CASSRGTGRNQPQHF